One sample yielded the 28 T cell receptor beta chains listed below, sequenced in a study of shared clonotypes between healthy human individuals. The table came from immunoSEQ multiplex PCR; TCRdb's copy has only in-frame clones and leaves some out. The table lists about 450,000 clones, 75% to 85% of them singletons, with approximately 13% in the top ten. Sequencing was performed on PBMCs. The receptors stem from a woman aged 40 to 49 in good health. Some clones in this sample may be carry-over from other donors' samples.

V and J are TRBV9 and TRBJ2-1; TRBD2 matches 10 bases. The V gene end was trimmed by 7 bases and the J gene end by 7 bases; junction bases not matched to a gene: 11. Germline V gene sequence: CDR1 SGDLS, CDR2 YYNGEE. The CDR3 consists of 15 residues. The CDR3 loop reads CASSEAGGPGNEQFF. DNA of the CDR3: TGTGCCAGCTCAGAAGCGGGAGGGCCGGGAAATGAGCAGTTCTTC.

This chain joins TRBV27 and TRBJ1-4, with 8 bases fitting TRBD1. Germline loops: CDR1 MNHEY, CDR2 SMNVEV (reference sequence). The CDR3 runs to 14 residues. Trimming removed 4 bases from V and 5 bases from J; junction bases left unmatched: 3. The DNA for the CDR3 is TGTGCCAGCAGTTCGAGGACAGGGAATGAAAAACTGTTTTTT. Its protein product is CASSSRTGNEKLFF.

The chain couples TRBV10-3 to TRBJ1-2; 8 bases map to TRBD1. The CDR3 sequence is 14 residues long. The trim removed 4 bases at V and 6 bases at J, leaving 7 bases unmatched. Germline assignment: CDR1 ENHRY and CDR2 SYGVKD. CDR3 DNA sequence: TGTGCCATCAGTGTCTTGGACAGGGCCCATGGCTACACCTTC. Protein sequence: CAISVLDRAHGYTF.

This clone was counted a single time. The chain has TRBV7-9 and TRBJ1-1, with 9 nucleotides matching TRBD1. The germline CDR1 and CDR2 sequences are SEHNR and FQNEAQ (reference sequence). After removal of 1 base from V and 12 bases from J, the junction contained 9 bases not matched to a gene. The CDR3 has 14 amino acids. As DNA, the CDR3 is TGTGCCAGCAGCTTAGGGGCGGGACAGGGCTGGTCTTTCTTT. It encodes CASSLGAGQGWSFF.

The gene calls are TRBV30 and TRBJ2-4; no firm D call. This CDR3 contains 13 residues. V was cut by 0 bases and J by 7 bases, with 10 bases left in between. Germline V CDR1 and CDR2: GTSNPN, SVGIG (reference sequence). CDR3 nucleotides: TGTGCCTGGAGTGTGCGAGTAACGAACATTCAGTACTTC. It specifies CAWSVRVTNIQYF.

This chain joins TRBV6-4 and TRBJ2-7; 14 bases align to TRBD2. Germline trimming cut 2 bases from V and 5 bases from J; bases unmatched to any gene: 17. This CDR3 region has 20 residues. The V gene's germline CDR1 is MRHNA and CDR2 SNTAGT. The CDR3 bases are TGTGCCAGCAGTGACCCAATCCAGGGACTAGCGGGAGCGGACCGGGACGAGCAGTACTTC. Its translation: CASSDPIQGLAGADRDEQYF.

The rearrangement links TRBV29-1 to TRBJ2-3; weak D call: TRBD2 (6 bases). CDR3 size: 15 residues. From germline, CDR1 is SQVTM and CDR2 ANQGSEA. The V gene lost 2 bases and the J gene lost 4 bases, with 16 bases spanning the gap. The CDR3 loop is CSVERSGRGPDTQYF. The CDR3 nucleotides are TGCAGCGTTGAACGTAGCGGCCGAGGGCCAGATACGCAGTATTTT.

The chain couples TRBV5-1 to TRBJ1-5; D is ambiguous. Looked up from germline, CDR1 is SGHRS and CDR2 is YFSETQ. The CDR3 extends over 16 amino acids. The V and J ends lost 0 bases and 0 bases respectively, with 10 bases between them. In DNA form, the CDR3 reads TGCGCCAGCAGCTTGGAGGGCGGTACTAGCAATCAGCCCCAGCATTTT. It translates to CASSLEGGTSNQPQHF.

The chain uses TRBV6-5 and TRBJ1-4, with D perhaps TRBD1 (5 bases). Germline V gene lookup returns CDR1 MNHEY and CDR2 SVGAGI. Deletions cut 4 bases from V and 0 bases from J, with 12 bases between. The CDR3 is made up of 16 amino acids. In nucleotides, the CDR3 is TGTGCCAGCAGTTTCCGGGGCATTGCAACTAATGAAAAACTGTTTTTT. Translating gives CASSFRGIATNEKLFF.

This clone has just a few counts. CDR3 bases: TGTGCCAGCAGAGGGGCGGCACCAACTAATGAAAAACTGTTTTTT. Translating it yields CASRGAAPTNEKLFF. V gene TRBV6-6 combines with J gene TRBJ1-4; possibly TRBD1 for D (5 bases). Germline V CDR1 and CDR2: MNHNY, SVGAGI (reference sequence). Trimming cost V 6 bases and J 0 bases, with 11 bases left between them. This CDR3 contains 15 residues.

The CDR3 DNA sequence: TGTGCCAGCAGTCCCAGCAGGGGTGGGTACACCGGGGAGCTGTTTTTT. Translating gives CASSPSRGGYTGELFF. J is TRBJ2-2 and V is TRBV28; D may be TRBD1 (6 bases). Germline assignment: CDR1 MDHEN and CDR2 SYDVKM. The CDR3 has 16 amino acids. The V end was cut by 5 bases, the J end by 3 bases, with 16 bases between.

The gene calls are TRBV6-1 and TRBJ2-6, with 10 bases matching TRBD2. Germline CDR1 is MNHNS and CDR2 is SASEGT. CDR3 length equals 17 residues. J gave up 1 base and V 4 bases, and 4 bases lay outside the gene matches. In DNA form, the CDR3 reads TGTGCCAGCAGTGCGGATAGCGGGGGGTCTGGGGCCAACGTCCTGACTTTC. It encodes CASSADSGGSGANVLTF.

CDR3 bases: TGTGCCAGCAGTTACACGGGAGATGGGCCCCAGCATTTT. This sequence encodes CASSYTGDGPQHF. The chain recombines TRBV6-5 with TRBJ1-5; D is ambiguous. CDR3 length: 13 residues. Germline CDR1 is MNHEY and CDR2 is SVGAGI. Trimming removed 2 bases from V and 9 bases from J, with 11 bases in between.

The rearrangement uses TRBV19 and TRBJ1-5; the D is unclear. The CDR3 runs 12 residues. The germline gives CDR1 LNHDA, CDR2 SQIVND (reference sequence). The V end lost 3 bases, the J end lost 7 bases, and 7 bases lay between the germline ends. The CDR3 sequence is CASSIMTQPQHF. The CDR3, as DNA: TGTGCCAGTAGTATTATGACCCAGCCCCAGCATTTT.

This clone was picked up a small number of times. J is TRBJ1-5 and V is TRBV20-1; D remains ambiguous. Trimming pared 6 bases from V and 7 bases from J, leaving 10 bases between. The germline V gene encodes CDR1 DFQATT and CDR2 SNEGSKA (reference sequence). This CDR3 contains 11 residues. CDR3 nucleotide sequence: TGCAGTGCCAAGAGCGGGCAGCCCCAGCATTTT. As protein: CSAKSGQPQHF.

DNA of the CDR3: TGTGCCACCAGCAGCCCCGAACAGCGTATCGGGGCCCAGTACTTC. This gives the protein CATSSPEQRIGAQYF. This rearrangement joins TRBV15 to TRBJ2-5, with a weak D call TRBD2 (5 bases). The germline V gene has CDR1 LNHNV and CDR2 YYDKDF (reference sequence). The CDR3 covers 15 residues. V was pared by 3 bases and J by 9 bases, with 20 bases between.

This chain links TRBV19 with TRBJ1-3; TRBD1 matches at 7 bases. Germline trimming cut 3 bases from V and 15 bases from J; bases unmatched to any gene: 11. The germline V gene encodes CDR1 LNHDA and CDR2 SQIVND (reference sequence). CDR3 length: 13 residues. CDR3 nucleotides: TGTGCCAGTAGTATTTCAAGAAGTGACAGGGAATATTTT. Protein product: CASSISRSDREYF.

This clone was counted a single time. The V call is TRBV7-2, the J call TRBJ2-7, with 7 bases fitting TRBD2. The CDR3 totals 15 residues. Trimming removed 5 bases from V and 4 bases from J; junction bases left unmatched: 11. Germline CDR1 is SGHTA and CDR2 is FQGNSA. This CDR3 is CASSASPGGGYEQYF. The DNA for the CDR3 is TGTGCCAGCAGCGCATCACCGGGAGGAGGGTACGAGCAGTACTTC.

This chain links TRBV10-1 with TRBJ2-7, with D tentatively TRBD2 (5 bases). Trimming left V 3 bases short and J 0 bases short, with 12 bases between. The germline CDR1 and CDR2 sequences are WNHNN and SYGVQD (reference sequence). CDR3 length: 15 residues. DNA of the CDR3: TGCGCCAGCAGTGAATCCGGGAACGGCTCCTACGAGCAGTACTTC. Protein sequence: CASSESGNGSYEQYF.

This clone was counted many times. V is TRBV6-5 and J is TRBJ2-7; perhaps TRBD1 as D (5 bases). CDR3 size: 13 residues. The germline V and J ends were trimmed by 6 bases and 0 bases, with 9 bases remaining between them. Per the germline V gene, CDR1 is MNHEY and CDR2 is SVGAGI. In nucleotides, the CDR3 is TGTGCCAGCAGGCTCGACAGCTCCTACGAGCAGTACTTC. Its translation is CASRLDSSYEQYF.

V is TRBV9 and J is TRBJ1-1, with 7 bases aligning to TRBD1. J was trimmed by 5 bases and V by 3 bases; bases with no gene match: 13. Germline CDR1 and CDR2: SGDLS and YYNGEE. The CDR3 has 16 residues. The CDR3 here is CASSGRDSFSGTEAFF. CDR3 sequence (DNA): TGTGCCAGCAGCGGCCGGGACAGTTTCTCGGGAACTGAAGCTTTCTTT.

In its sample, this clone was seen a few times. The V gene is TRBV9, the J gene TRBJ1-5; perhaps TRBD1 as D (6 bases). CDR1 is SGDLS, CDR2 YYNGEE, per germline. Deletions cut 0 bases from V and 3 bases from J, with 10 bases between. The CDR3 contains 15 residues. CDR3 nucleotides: TGTGCCAGCAGCGTAGAAGGGGGGCTCAATCAGCCCCAGCATTTT. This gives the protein CASSVEGGLNQPQHF.

CDR3 residues: CATSREQGVTEQYF. DNA of the CDR3: TGTGCCACCAGCAGAGAGCAAGGGGTGACCGAGCAGTACTTC. The chain joins TRBV15 to TRBJ2-7, with a tentative D call TRBD1 (5 bases). This CDR3 spans 14 amino acids. CDR1 is LNHNV, CDR2 YYDKDF, per germline (reference sequence). Trimming shortened V by 0 bases and J by 6 bases, and 12 bases separated the two germline ends.

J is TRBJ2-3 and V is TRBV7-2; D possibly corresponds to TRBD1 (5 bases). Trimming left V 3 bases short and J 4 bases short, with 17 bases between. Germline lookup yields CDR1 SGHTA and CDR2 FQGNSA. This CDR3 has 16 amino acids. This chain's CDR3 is CASSLMGRGVADTQYF. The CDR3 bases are TGTGCCAGCAGCTTGATGGGTAGGGGTGTAGCAGATACGCAGTATTTT.

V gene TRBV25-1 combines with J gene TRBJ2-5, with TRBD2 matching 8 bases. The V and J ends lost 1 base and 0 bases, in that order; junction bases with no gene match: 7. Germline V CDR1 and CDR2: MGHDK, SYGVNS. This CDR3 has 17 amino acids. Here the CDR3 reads CASSESPGGPNQETQYF. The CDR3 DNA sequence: TGTGCCAGCAGTGAATCTCCGGGAGGGCCGAACCAAGAGACCCAGTACTTC. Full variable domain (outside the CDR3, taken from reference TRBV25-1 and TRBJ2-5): EADIYQTPRYLVIGTGKKITLECSQTMGHDKMYWYQQDPGMELHLIHYSYGVNSTEKGDLSSESTVSRIRTEHFPLTLESARPSHTSQYLCASSESPGGPNQETQYFGPGTRLLVL.

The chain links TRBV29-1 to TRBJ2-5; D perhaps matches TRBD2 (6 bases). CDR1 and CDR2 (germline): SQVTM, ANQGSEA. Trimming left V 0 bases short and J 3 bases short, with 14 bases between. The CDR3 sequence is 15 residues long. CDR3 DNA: TGCAGCGTTGAAGATGGGACTGGGGCAGAAGAGACCCAGTACTTC. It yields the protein CSVEDGTGAEETQYF.

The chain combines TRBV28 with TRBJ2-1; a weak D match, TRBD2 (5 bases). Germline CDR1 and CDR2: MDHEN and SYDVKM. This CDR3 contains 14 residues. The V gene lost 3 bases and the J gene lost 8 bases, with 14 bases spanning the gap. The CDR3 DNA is TGTGCCAGCAGTTTTGGTTTCAGAGGGTATGAGCAGTTCTTC. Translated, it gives CASSFGFRGYEQFF.

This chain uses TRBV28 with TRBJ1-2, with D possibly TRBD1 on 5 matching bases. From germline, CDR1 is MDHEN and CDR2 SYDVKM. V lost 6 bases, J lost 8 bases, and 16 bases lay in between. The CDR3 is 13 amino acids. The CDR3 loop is CASRKGPSMGYTF. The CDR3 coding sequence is TGTGCCAGCAGGAAGGGACCGAGTATGGGCTACACCTTC.